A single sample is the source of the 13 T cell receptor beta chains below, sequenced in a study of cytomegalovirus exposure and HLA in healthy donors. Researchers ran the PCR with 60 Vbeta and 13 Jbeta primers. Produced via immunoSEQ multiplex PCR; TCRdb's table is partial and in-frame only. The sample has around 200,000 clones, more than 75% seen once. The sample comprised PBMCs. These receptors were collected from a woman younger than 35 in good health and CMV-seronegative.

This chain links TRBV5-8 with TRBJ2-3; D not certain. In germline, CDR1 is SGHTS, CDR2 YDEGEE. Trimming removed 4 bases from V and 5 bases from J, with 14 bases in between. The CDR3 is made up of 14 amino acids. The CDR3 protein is CASSPYPGVDTQYF. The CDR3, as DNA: TGTGCCAGCAGCCCTTATCCCGGTGTAGATACGCAGTATTTT.

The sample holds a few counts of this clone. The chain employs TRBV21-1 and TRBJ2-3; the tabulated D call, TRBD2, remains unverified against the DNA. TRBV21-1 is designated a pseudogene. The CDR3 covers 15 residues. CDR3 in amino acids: CASTPLRDCTDTQYF. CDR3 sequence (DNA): TGTGCCAGCACCCCTTTAAGGGACTGCACAGATACGCAGTATTTT.

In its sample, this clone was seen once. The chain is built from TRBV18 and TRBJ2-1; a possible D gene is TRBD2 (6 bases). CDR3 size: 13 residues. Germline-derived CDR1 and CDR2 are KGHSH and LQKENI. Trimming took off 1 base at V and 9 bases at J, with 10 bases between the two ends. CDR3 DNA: TGTGCCAGCTCACCACTGGCGGGAATTGAGCAGTTCTTC. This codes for CASSPLAGIEQFF.

The DNA of the CDR3 is TGTGCCAGCAGCTCATGGGGGGGGGTGGGCTACGAGCAGTACTTC. Its protein product is CASSSWGGVGYEQYF. The rearrangement links TRBV5-4 to TRBJ2-7; TRBD2 aligns across 7 bases. Germline V gene data show CDR1 as SGHNT and CDR2 as YYREEE (reference sequence). This CDR3 has 15 residues. With 3 bases clipped from V and 3 bases from J, the junction kept 9 bases outside the gene matches.

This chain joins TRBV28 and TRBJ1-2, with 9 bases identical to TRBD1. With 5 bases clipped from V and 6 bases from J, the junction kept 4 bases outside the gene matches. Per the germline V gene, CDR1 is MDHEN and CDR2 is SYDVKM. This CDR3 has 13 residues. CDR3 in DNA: TGTGCCAGCAGTCCACGGACAGGGGATGGCTACACCTTC. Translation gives CASSPRTGDGYTF.

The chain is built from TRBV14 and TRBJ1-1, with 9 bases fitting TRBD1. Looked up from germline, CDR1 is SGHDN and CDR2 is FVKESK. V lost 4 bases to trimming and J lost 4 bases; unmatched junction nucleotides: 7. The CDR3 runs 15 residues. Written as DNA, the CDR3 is TGTGCCAGCAGCCCCTACACAGGGGGCGGCACTGAAGCTTTCTTT. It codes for CASSPYTGGGTEAFF.

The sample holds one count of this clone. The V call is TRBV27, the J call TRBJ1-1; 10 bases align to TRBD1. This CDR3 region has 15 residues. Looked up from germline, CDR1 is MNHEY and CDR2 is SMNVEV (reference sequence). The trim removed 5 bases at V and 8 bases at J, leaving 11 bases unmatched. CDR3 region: CASSAPGQGSPEAFF. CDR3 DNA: TGTGCCAGCAGTGCGCCGGGACAGGGGTCCCCCGAAGCTTTCTTT.

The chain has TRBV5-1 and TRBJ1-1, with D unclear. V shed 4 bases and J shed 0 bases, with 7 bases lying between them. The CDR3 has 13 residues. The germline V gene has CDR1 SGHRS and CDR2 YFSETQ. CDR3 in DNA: TGCGCCAGCAGCAAGCGGGTGAACACTGAAGCTTTCTTT. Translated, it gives CASSKRVNTEAFF.

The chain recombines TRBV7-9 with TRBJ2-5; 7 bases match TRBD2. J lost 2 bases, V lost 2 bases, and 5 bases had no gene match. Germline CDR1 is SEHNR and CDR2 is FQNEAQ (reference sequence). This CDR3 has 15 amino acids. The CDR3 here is CASSLISGSQETQYF. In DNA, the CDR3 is TGTGCCAGCAGCTTAATTAGCGGGTCGCAAGAGACCCAGTACTTC.

CDR3: CASSQTVGHRGDADTQYF. The CDR3 DNA is TGCGCCAGCAGCCAGACTGTGGGACACCGGGGAGACGCAGATACGCAGTATTTT. J is TRBJ2-3 and V is TRBV4-1, with D possibly matching TRBD1 (6 bases). The CDR3 loop spans 18 amino acids. CDR1 and CDR2 from the germline V gene are MGHRA and YSYEKL. The V gene lost 3 bases and the J gene lost 4 bases, with 23 bases spanning the gap.

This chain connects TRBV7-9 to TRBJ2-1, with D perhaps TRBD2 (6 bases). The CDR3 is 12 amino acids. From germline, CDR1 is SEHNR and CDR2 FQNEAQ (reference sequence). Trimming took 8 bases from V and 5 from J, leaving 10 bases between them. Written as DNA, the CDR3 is TGTGCCAGCGTCGGGGGAGACAATGAGCAGTTCTTC. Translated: CASVGGDNEQFF. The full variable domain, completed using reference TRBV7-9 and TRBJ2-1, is DTGVSQNPRHKITKRGQNVTFRCDPISEHNRLYWYRQTLGQGPEFLTYFQNEAQLEKSRLLSDRFSAERPKGSFSTLEIQRTEQGDSAMYLCASVGGDNEQFFGPGTRLTVL.

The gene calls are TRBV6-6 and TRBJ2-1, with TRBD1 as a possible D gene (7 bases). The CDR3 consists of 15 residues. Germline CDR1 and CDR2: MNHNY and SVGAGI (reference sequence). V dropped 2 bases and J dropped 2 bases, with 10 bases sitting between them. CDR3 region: CASSYPGGTYNEQFF. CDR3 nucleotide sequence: TGTGCCAGCAGTTACCCAGGGGGGACCTACAATGAGCAGTTCTTC.

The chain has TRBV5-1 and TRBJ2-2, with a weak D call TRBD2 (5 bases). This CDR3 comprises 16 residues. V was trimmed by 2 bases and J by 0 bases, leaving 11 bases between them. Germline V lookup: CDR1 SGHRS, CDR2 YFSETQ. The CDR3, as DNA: TGCGCCAGCAGCTTAGTTCCGGGGACGAACACCGGGGAGCTGTTTTTT. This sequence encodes CASSLVPGTNTGELFF.